The next 32 T cell receptor beta chains were all read from a single sample in a study of T cells in Graves' hyperthyroidism and ophthalmopathy. From RNA transcripts, TCR beta CDR3 regions were amplified. First-round RT-PCR with HTBI primers amplified the TCR CDR3 region. TCRdb reprocessed the multiplex PCR reads via MiXCR and lists one record per CDR3 protein. The sample carries about 640,000 distinct CDR3 sequences, 20% to 25% recorded once. The sample comprised blood. The source of these receptors is a man between 25 and 39 years old with Graves' ophthalmopathy.

The sample holds a few counts of this clonotype. The chain couples TRBV5-6 to TRBJ2-1; TRBD2 matches at 8 bases. This CDR3 is built from 16 residues. The trim removed 0 bases at V and 7 bases at J, leaving 9 bases unmatched. Germline assignment: CDR1 SGHDT and CDR2 YYEEEE. CDR3 sequence: CASSLDGTRDSNEQFF. The CDR3 coding sequence is TGTGCCAGCAGCTTGGACGGGACTAGGGACTCTAATGAGCAGTTCTTC.

This clonotype was seen more than once but under ten times. J is TRBJ1-5 and V is TRBV19; a weak D match, TRBD1 (5 bases). The CDR3 covers 13 residues. Germline V CDR1 and CDR2: LNHDA, SQIVND (reference sequence). V lost 3 bases and J lost 7, with 10 bases in between. Here the CDR3 reads CASSMTGGQPQHF. CDR3 in DNA: TGTGCCAGTAGTATGACTGGGGGGCAGCCCCAGCATTTT.

The table lists this clonotype with a count of one. The J gene is TRBJ1-5, the V gene TRBV7-9; 9 bases align to TRBD1. Germline-derived CDR1 and CDR2 are SEHNR and FQNEAQ (reference sequence). The J segment lost 1 base and the V segment lost 5 bases, leaving 12 bases of the junction unmatched. The CDR3 consists of 18 residues. The CDR3 region has the DNA TGTGCCAGCAGCACACCAGGACAGGGGTTCTCAAGCAATCAGCCCCAGCATTTT. It translates to CASSTPGQGFSSNQPQHF.

This clonotype was counted at least ten times. The rearrangement uses TRBV7-3 and TRBJ2-7; D might be TRBD2 (7 bases). Looked up from germline, CDR1 is SGHTA and CDR2 is FQGTGA. The CDR3 has 15 amino acids. V was shortened by 3 bases and J by 2 bases, with 14 bases between the two germline ends. Written as DNA, the CDR3 is TGTGCCAGCAGCTTTTCGGGGGGCCCGACCTACGAGCAGTACTTC. It codes for CASSFSGGPTYEQYF.

This clonotype was seen more than once but under ten times. The rearrangement uses TRBV27 and TRBJ1-2, with D perhaps TRBD1 (6 bases). Trimming took off 3 bases at V and 8 bases at J, with 13 bases between the two ends. Per germline, CDR1 MNHEY and CDR2 SMNVEV (reference sequence). The CDR3 consists of 13 residues. The CDR3 region has the DNA TGTGCCAGCAGTTTGTTGGGGACACACGGCTACACCTTC. It encodes CASSLLGTHGYTF.

This sequence joins TRBV30 and TRBJ2-7, with a weak D call TRBD2 (5 bases). In germline, CDR1 is GTSNPN, CDR2 SVGIG (reference sequence). Trimming cost V 3 bases and J 3 bases, with 21 bases left between them. CDR3 size: 16 residues. CDR3 in amino acids: CAWRRVGSKAGYEQYF. Here the CDR3 DNA reads TGTGCCTGGAGACGGGTAGGGTCGAAGGCGGGCTACGAGCAGTACTTC. Drawing the rest from reference TRBV30 and TRBJ2-7, the complete variable domain is SQTIHQWPATLVQPVGSPLSLECTVEGTSNPNLYWYRQAAGRGLQLLFYSVGIGQISSEVPQNLSASRPQDRQFILSSKKLLLSDSGFYLCAWRRVGSKAGYEQYFGPGTRLTVT.

The V call is TRBV20-1, the J call TRBJ2-7, with D perhaps assigned TRBD1 or TRBD2 (5 bases each). The CDR3 loop spans 13 amino acids. The germline CDR1 and CDR2 sequences are DFQATT and SNEGSKA (reference sequence). V was pared by 6 bases and J by 2 bases, with 14 bases between. The CDR3 region has the DNA TGCAGTGCCTTCCGGGACGGACCCTACGAGCAGTACTTC. Translation: CSAFRDGPYEQYF.

This clonotype was picked up a small number of times. The V and J genes are TRBV3-1 and TRBJ2-7, with 9 bases matching TRBD2. The CDR3 covers 14 residues. The V segment lost 3 bases and the J segment 8 bases; nucleotides outside the gene matches: 8. CDR1 is LGHDT and CDR2 is YNNKEL in the germline V gene (reference sequence). CDR3 protein: CASSQSGGTGQQYF. The CDR3 DNA sequence: TGTGCCAGCAGCCAGAGCGGGGGGACGGGGCAGCAGTACTTC.

V and J are TRBV12-3 or TRBV12-4 and TRBJ1-5, with a tentative D call TRBD1 (6 bases). The V and J ends lost 3 bases and 6 bases respectively, with 15 bases between them. CDR3 length: 15 amino acids. Here the CDR3 DNA reads TGTGCCAGCAGTTTTGATGGGCAGGGGCCTCAGCCCCAGCATTTT. Amino acids: CASSFDGQGPQPQHF.

This clonotype was observed a few times. CDR3 bases: TGTGCCAGCAGTCCCCGACAAGCCAAAAACATTCAGTACTTC. The encoded protein is CASSPRQAKNIQYF. The chain carries TRBV27 and TRBJ2-4; D unclear. The CDR3 sequence is 14 residues long. The germline V gene has CDR1 MNHEY and CDR2 SMNVEV (reference sequence). Between the trimmed V and J ends, which lost 5 bases and 0 bases, there was a span of 8 bases.

The V and J genes are TRBV3-1 and TRBJ2-5; D unresolved. Trimming took off 0 bases at V and 10 bases at J, with 9 bases between the two ends. The germline CDR1 and CDR2 sequences are LGHDT and YNNKEL (reference sequence). The CDR3 is 12 amino acids. This CDR3 reads CASSQEERHQYF. The CDR3 region has the DNA TGTGCCAGCAGCCAAGAGGAGAGACACCAGTACTTC.

The chain joins TRBV7-9 to TRBJ2-7; 7 nucleotides match TRBD1. CDR3 size: 16 residues. The V and J ends lost 1 base and 2 bases, in that order; junction bases with no gene match: 8. In germline, CDR1 is SEHNR, CDR2 FQNEAQ (reference sequence). The CDR3 DNA sequence: TGTGCCAGCAGCTTAGGAAGGTACAGGGGAGCCTACGAGCAGTACTTC. It yields the protein CASSLGRYRGAYEQYF.

CDR3 residues: CASSRQGGRNEKLFF. The CDR3 DNA sequence: TGCGCCAGCAGCCGACAGGGGGGCCGTAATGAAAAACTGTTTTTT. The rearrangement uses TRBV4-3 and TRBJ1-4; 9 bases are shared with TRBD1. Germline V gene data show CDR1 as LGHNA and CDR2 as YSLEER. V was pared by 4 bases and J by 4 bases, with 4 bases of the junction left unmatched. The CDR3 contains 15 residues.

This clonotype came up many times. V and J are TRBV3-1 and TRBJ2-7; D tentatively reads TRBD1 or TRBD2 (5 bases each). The CDR3 loop spans 13 amino acids. Between the trimmed V and J ends, which lost 4 bases and 2 bases, there was a span of 9 bases. The germline gives CDR1 LGHDT, CDR2 YNNKEL (reference sequence). The CDR3 reads CASSPGTTYEQYF. As DNA, the CDR3 is TGTGCCAGCAGCCCGGGGACGACCTACGAGCAGTACTTC.

This clonotype was seen a handful of times. The chain carries TRBV6-5 and TRBJ1-6; the D is unclear. The CDR3 contains 13 residues. The germline V gene has CDR1 MNHEY and CDR2 SVGAGI. The germline V and J ends were trimmed by 4 bases and 6 bases, with 7 bases remaining between them. The CDR3 sequence: CASSSSLNSPLHF. Written as DNA, the CDR3 is TGTGCCAGCAGTTCCTCCCTTAATTCACCCCTCCACTTT.

This clonotype was picked up a small number of times. This sequence joins TRBV6-1 and TRBJ1-2, with D uncertain. The CDR3 contains 11 residues. The germline V and J ends were trimmed by 6 bases and 3 bases, with 5 bases remaining between them. Germline V gene lookup returns CDR1 MNHNS and CDR2 SASEGT. CDR3 in amino acids: CASRLDYGYTF. The DNA of the CDR3 is TGTGCCAGCAGACTGGACTATGGCTACACCTTC.

The chain is built from TRBV25-1 and TRBJ1-1; 7 nucleotides match TRBD1. V was pared by 8 bases and J by 3 bases, with 33 bases of the junction left unmatched. The length of the CDR3 is 22 residues. Germline-derived CDR1 and CDR2 are MGHDK and SYGVNS. The CDR3 here is CASCPRRIGTVGTISSYTEAFF. CDR3 sequence (DNA): TGTGCCAGCTGTCCCCGGAGGATCGGGACAGTTGGTACAATCTCCTCTTACACTGAAGCTTTCTTT.

The table lists this clonotype with a few counts. The J gene is TRBJ2-5, the V gene TRBV27, with 7 positions matching TRBD1. Germline values: CDR1 MNHEY, CDR2 SMNVEV (reference sequence). The CDR3 length is 14 residues. J was trimmed by 3 bases and V by 3 bases; bases with no gene match: 4. CDR3 amino acids: CASSFRDRKETQYF. The CDR3 nucleotides are TGTGCCAGCAGTTTCCGGGACAGAAAAGAGACCCAGTACTTC.

This clonotype showed up many times. The gene calls are TRBV28 and TRBJ2-1, with D perhaps TRBD2 (5 bases). Trimming took 2 bases from V and 0 from J, leaving 8 bases between them. CDR3 size: 15 residues. Germline lookup yields CDR1 MDHEN and CDR2 SYDVKM. CDR3 sequence: CASSLRSGSYNEQFF. CDR3 DNA: TGTGCCAGCAGTTTACGGAGCGGCTCCTACAATGAGCAGTTCTTC.

The chain uses TRBV6-2 or TRBV6-3 and TRBJ2-5; TRBD2 aligns across 9 bases. CDR1 and CDR2 from the germline V gene are MNHEY and SVGEGT. V trimming: 5 bases; J trimming: 4 bases; junction bases outside the gene matches: 5. The CDR3 sequence is 14 residues long. The CDR3 here is CASSHSGRRETQYF. The CDR3 DNA follows: TGTGCCAGCAGTCATAGCGGGAGAAGAGAGACCCAGTACTTC.

There are many counts of this clonotype. The rearrangement links TRBV15 to TRBJ1-4; D is ambiguous. Per germline, CDR1 LNHNV and CDR2 YYDKDF (reference sequence). The CDR3 runs to 15 residues. V lost 0 bases, J lost 5 bases, and 10 bases lay in between. DNA of the CDR3: TGTGCCACCAGCAGAGATCGAGGGAAGAATGAAAAACTGTTTTTT. Translation: CATSRDRGKNEKLFF.

This clonotype turned up a few times. The rearrangement uses TRBV27 and TRBJ1-6; D might be TRBD1 (5 bases). Trimming shortened V by 4 bases and J by 7 bases, and 11 bases separated the two germline ends. This CDR3 comprises 14 residues. The V gene's germline CDR1 is MNHEY and CDR2 SMNVEV (reference sequence). The DNA of the CDR3 is TGTGCCAGCAGTTCCAGGGACCTCAATTCACCCCTCCACTTT. Its protein product is CASSSRDLNSPLHF.

There are a few counts of this clonotype. For the CDR3, the DNA is TGTGCCAGCAGTGAACTAGGGACTAGCGCCACCGGGGAGCTGTTTTTT. Translated, it gives CASSELGTSATGELFF. V gene TRBV25-1 combines with J gene TRBJ2-2; 10 bases align to TRBD2. Losses at the gene ends were 2 bases for V and 4 bases for J; bases not matched to a gene: 4. The germline gives CDR1 MGHDK, CDR2 SYGVNS. CDR3 length: 16 amino acids.

This clonotype came up many times. The gene calls are TRBV7-3 and TRBJ2-1; D tentatively fits TRBD1 or TRBD2 (5 bases each). CDR3 length: 17 amino acids. The germline CDR1 and CDR2 sequences are SGHTA and FQGTGA. Trimming took 1 base from V and 0 from J, leaving 13 bases between them. The CDR3 spells CASSLIAGAISYNEQFF. The CDR3 DNA reads as TGTGCCAGCAGCTTAATAGCCGGGGCCATCTCCTACAATGAGCAGTTCTTC.

In its sample, this clonotype was seen many times. This chain connects TRBV28 to TRBJ1-5; TRBD1 is a possible D gene (6 bases). The CDR3 is 14 amino acids. Trimming took off 6 bases at V and 6 bases at J, with 15 bases between the two ends. The germline CDR1 and CDR2 sequences are MDHEN and SYDVKM. DNA for the CDR3: TGTGCCAGCAGATCAACAGGGAATGGTCAGCCCCAGCATTTT. Amino acids: CASRSTGNGQPQHF.

In this sample, this clonotype turned up many times. The rearrangement joins TRBV12-3 or TRBV12-4 to TRBJ1-5, with D possibly matching TRBD1 (6 bases). Trimming cost V 5 bases and J 6 bases, with 11 bases left between them. The CDR3 spans 13 residues. CDR3 sequence reads: CASSLQGFQPQHF. CDR3 DNA: TGTGCCAGCAGTCTACAGGGATTTCAGCCCCAGCATTTT.

CDR3 residues: CASSQNINQGQIYGYTF. In DNA, the CDR3 is TGTGCCAGCAGCCAAAACATAAACCAAGGACAGATCTATGGCTACACCTTC. This chain joins TRBV3-1 and TRBJ1-2, with D maybe TRBD1 (6 bases). The CDR3 contains 17 residues. The V end was cut by 2 bases, the J end by 4 bases, with 20 bases between. Germline CDR1 and CDR2: LGHDT and YNNKEL (reference sequence).

This clonotype has just one count. V is TRBV7-9 and J is TRBJ2-7; 9 bases agree with TRBD2. The germline CDR1 and CDR2 sequences are SEHNR and FQNEAQ (reference sequence). After removal of 6 bases from V and 2 bases from J, the junction contained 5 bases not matched to a gene. The length of the CDR3 is 14 residues. CDR3 coding DNA: TGTGCCAGCAGGCAGACTAGCGGAGCCTACGAGCAGTACTTC. Its translation: CASRQTSGAYEQYF.

Only a few counts were recorded for this clonotype. The V call is TRBV7-9, the J call TRBJ2-3, with 10 bases lining up with TRBD2. The V gene's germline CDR1 is SEHNR and CDR2 FQNEAQ (reference sequence). This CDR3 is 12 amino acids long. CDR3 amino acids: CLTSGPTDTQYF. In DNA, the CDR3 is TGTCTGACTAGCGGGCCCACAGATACGCAGTATTTT.

The chain carries TRBV5-4 and TRBJ2-3; no clear D. CDR1 and CDR2 (germline): SGHNT, YYREEE (reference sequence). CDR3 length equals 15 residues. V lost 7 bases and J lost 0, with 15 bases in between. Here the CDR3 DNA reads TGTGCCAGCGGTGTCCCTTCGGTGAGCACAGATACGCAGTATTTT. It encodes CASGVPSVSTDTQYF.

In its sample, this clonotype was seen many times. V usage is TRBV5-1 and J usage is TRBJ2-7; maybe TRBD2 (6 bases). The germline V gene encodes CDR1 SGHRS and CDR2 YFSETQ. The CDR3 sequence is 13 residues long. V was clipped by 1 base and J by 7 bases, with 12 bases between them. CDR3 in amino acids: CASSLSGTPEQYF. CDR3 in DNA: TGCGCCAGCAGCTTGTCCGGGACTCCTGAGCAGTACTTC.

CDR3 residues: CASSDARAGGNEQFF. Here the CDR3 DNA reads TGCGCCAGCAGTGACGCACGGGCGGGAGGTAATGAGCAGTTCTTC. The V and J genes are TRBV10-2 and TRBJ2-1; 8 bases are shared with TRBD2. V shed 3 bases, J shed 7 bases, and the junction held 8 bases outside the gene matches. The CDR3 length is 15 residues. Germline V CDR1 and CDR2: WSHSY, SAAADI.